The entry that follows covers one T cell receptor beta chain sequence. Self-reported history from a screening survey and questionnaire set each donor's cohort. Per the original methods: Using reference gene primer amplification, nucleated cell counts were estimated. Some clones are missing from TCRdb's copy, which holds only in-frame ones; the method was immunoSEQ multiplex PCR. Clonal size and the V and J genes are those of that table, whereas D and trimming came from the DNA. The sample lists more than 300,000 clones, around 87% occurring once. This CDR3 is built from 15 residues. Germline V gene lookup returns CDR1 MDHEN and CDR2 SYDVKM. J gave up 6 bases and V 4 bases, and 4 bases lay outside the gene matches. The sample comes from a study of blood T cell repertoires in COVID-19. For the study at large: Samples of COVID-19 (acute and convalescent) were obtained from the United States, Italy and Spain.

The chain carries TRBV28 and TRBJ1-6, with 9 nucleotides matching TRBD1. Sequencing was done on a sample of PBMCs or T cells enriched from blood (not recorded which). The TCR sequence derives from a man between 35 and 55 years old in a cohort exposed to, infected with or recovered from COVID-19 (not recorded which). CDR3 bases: TGTGCCAGCAGTTGGGGACAGGGTCGTAATTCACCCCTCCACTTT. It is translated as CASSWGQGRNSPLHF.